The rows below give T cell receptor beta chains drawn from one sample of a study of cytomegalovirus exposure and HLA in healthy donors. TCRdb keeps only in-frame clones here, not all; method: immunoSEQ multiplex PCR. The sample lists over 85,000 clones, 85% to 95% occurring once. The source material was PBMCs. All receptors derive from a woman aged 18-35 years in good health and CMV-seronegative. The CDR3 runs from the conserved cysteine through the conserved F or W. D genes are given only for firm matches. Clone size is not always given. Where it is, it says once, few, many or a class for expanded clones.

j_gene | abundance | d_gene | v_gene | CDR3aa | CDR3nt
TRBJ2-7 | once | TRBD2 | TRBV10-2 | CASSLAGSSYEQYF | TGCGCCAGCAGTCTAGCGGGAAGCTCCTACGAGCAGTACTTC
TRBJ1-3 | NA | NA | TRBV7-9 | CASSLQGGSGNTIYF | TGTGCCAGCAGCTTACAAGGGGGCTCTGGAAACACCATATATTTT
TRBJ2-1 | NA | NA | TRBV9 | CASSAGGPPSSYNEQFF | TGTGCCAGCAGCGCTGGGGGCCCCCCTAGCTCCTACAATGAGCAGTTCTTC
TRBJ2-7 | NA | TRBD1 | TRBV5-6 | CASSFAGGGGLYEQYF | TGTGCCAGCAGCTTCGCAGGGGGCGGCGGCCTATACGAGCAGTACTTC
TRBJ2-1 | NA | TRBD2 | TRBV4-2 | CASSQVSGIGDNEQFF | TGTGCCAGCAGCCAAGTTAGCGGGATTGGGGACAATGAGCAGTTCTTC
TRBJ2-7 | NA | NA | TRBV30 | CAWSAGGQIEQYF | TGTGCCTGGAGTGCAGGAGGACAGATCGAGCAGTACTTC
TRBJ1-6 | NA | NA | TRBV7-9 | CASSQGGTRYNSPLHF | TGTGCCAGCAGCCAAGGCGGGACGCGATATAATTCACCCCTCCACTTT
TRBJ2-4 | NA | TRBD1 | TRBV9 | CASSGGQGASIQYF | TGTGCCAGCAGCGGAGGACAGGGGGCGAGCATTCAGTACTTC
TRBJ1-5 | NA | NA | TRBV7-8 | CASSQQVPRRPQHF | TGTGCCAGCAGCCAACAGGTCCCGCGTCGGCCCCAGCATTTT
TRBJ2-7 | NA | TRBD1 | TRBV27 | CASSLSGWPGGSYEQYF | TGTGCCAGCAGTTTATCGGGATGGCCAGGGGGTTCCTACGAGCAGTACTTC
TRBJ1-5 | NA | TRBD1 | TRBV2 | CASRGTEQDSNQPQHF | TGTGCCAGCAGGGGGACAGAACAGGATAGCAATCAGCCCCAGCATTTT
TRBJ1-2 | NA | NA | TRBV2 | CASGEDSRYGYTF | TGTGCCAGCGGAGAGGACAGCCGCTATGGCTACACCTTC
TRBJ1-4 | NA | TRBD1 | TRBV9 | CASSATGGFGEKLFF | TGTGCCAGCAGCGCCACAGGGGGCTTTGGGGAAAAACTGTTTTTT
TRBJ2-5 | NA | NA | TRBV6-1 | CASSEGPGSGTQYF | TGTGCCAGCAGTGAAGGTCCTGGATCGGGGACCCAGTACTTC
TRBJ2-7 | NA | NA | TRBV7-9 | CASSPTESSYEQYF | TGTGCCAGCAGTCCCACAGAGAGCTCCTACGAGCAGTACTTC
TRBJ1-5 | few | NA | TRBV2 | CASTESVWEPQHF | TGTGCCAGCACCGAAAGCGTGTGGGAGCCCCAGCATTTT
TRBJ2-3 | NA | TRBD1 | TRBV6-5 | CASRPPGQGTQYF | TGTGCCAGCAGGCCCCCGGGACAGGGTACGCAGTATTTT
TRBJ2-7 | NA | NA | TRBV4-1 | CASSPRDSPYEQYF | TGCGCCAGCAGCCCTCGAGACAGCCCCTACGAGCAGTACTTC
TRBJ2-5 | NA | TRBD1 | TRBV9 | CASSVGTAPRETQYF | TGTGCCAGCAGCGTCGGGACAGCCCCCCGAGAGACCCAGTACTTC
TRBJ2-7 | NA | NA | TRBV6-5 | CASSYEQGGTEQYF | TGTGCCAGCAGTTACGAGCAGGGAGGTACGGAGCAGTACTTC
TRBJ2-3 | NA | NA | TRBV29-1 | CSVPRANTQYF | TGCAGCGTCCCGCGGGCCAATACGCAGTATTTT
TRBJ2-1 | once | TRBD2 | TRBV5-4 | CASSLLEGLAGRIEQFF | TGTGCCAGCAGCCTACTTGAGGGACTAGCGGGAAGGATTGAGCAGTTCTTC
TRBJ1-4 | NA | TRBD1 | TRBV11-3 | CASSLQGAQNEKLFF | TGTGCCAGCAGCTTACAGGGGGCGCAGAATGAAAAACTGTTTTTT
TRBJ1-4 | NA | NA | TRBV10-3 | CATGRTSNEKLFF | TGTGCCACCGGACGGACTTCTAATGAAAAACTGTTTTTT
TRBJ2-7 | NA | NA | TRBV19 | CASSTTTGPNEQYF | TGTGCCAGTAGTACTACAACAGGGCCCAACGAGCAGTACTTC
TRBJ1-2 | NA | NA | TRBV27 | CASNVRQGSVYGYTF | TGTGCCAGCAATGTCAGGCAGGGGAGTGTCTATGGCTACACCTTC
TRBJ2-7 | NA | TRBD2 | TRBV2 | CASSETSGREVHEQYF | TGTGCCAGCAGTGAAACCTCCGGACGGGAGGTCCACGAGCAGTACTTC
TRBJ2-1 | NA | TRBD2 | TRBV6-5 | CASSRPSGGAHEQFF | TGTGCCAGCAGCCGACCTAGCGGGGGGGCCCATGAGCAGTTCTTC
TRBJ1-1 | NA | NA | TRBV6-1 | CASSEGSGGGTEAFF | TGTGCCAGCAGTGAAGGATCGGGAGGGGGCACTGAAGCTTTCTTT
TRBJ1-1 | NA | NA | TRBV2 | CASSDRSGLNPEAFF | TGTGCCAGCAGTGATCGGTCAGGGCTGAACCCTGAAGCTTTCTTT
TRBJ2-1 | NA | TRBD2 | TRBV30 | CAWMGLDNEQFF | TGTGCCTGGATGGGACTAGACAATGAGCAGTTCTTC
TRBJ1-1 | NA | TRBD1 | TRBV14 | CASSYRQGNTEAFF | TGTGCCAGCAGCTACCGACAGGGGAATACTGAAGCTTTCTTT
TRBJ2-2 | NA | NA | TRBV2 | CASSGRVVNTGELFF | TGTGCCAGCAGTGGGAGGGTAGTTAACACCGGGGAGCTGTTTTTT
TRBJ1-3 | NA | TRBD1 | TRBV7-2 | CASSFTQPTGVGGNTIYF | TGTGCCAGCAGCTTCACCCAGCCTACAGGGGTAGGCGGAAACACCATATATTTT
TRBJ2-7 | NA | TRBD1 | TRBV12-5 | CASGRYLRDREIEQYF | TGTGCTAGTGGCCGTTACCTCAGGGACAGGGAGATCGAGCAGTACTTC